This TCR beta chain came from a study of blood T cell repertoires in COVID-19. Study overall: Samples representing acute and convalescent COVID-19 were sourced from the United States, Italy and Spain.

V dropped 1 base and J dropped 5; count of bases not matched to a gene: 4. Germline CDR1 SGHNT, CDR2 YENEEA. The CDR3 has 14 amino acids. Libraries were prepared by immunoSEQ multiplex PCR; TCRdb keeps only in-frame clonotypes and omits some of them. The table lists under 300,000 clones, 88% of them singletons. The clonotype was recovered from a woman aged 40 to 50 who had recovered from COVID-19. The sample was peripheral blood. J is TRBJ2-5 and V is TRBV11-3; TRBD2 aligns across 7 bases. This CDR3 is CASSLGGGLETQYF. CDR3 DNA: TGTGCCAGCAGCTTAGGGGGAGGGCTGGAGACCCAGTACTTC.